This T cell receptor beta chain was captured in a study of shared clonotypes between healthy human individuals. General study results and limits: Against clonotypes common to all four donors, non-shared ones had lower generation probabilities. Clonotype sharing among donors was thought likely to change with sequencing depth.

With 3 bases removed from V and 0 bases from J, the gap between germline ends came to 5 bases. Germline V gene lookup returns CDR1 SNHLY and CDR2 FYNNEI. The CDR3 length is 13 residues. A deep-level run was used for the assay. Here immunoSEQ multiplex PCR was the method, and the copy in TCRdb shows in-frame clones only, minus some. Of 2 million to 2.5 million clones listed, about 95% are singletons. In the case of this clone: Its antigen is still unknown. Distinct nucleotide sequences in the sample also encode this CDR3.

CD45RO-negative, CCR7-positively selected cells formed the naive CD8 fraction, excluding terminally differentiated effector memory CD45RA+ cells. Donors had no recently reported acute infections or vaccinations and were HIV-negative. The rearrangement links TRBV2 to TRBJ1-1; maybe TRBD1 (5 bases). This TCR was sampled from a man younger than 35 in good health. The sequenced sample consisted of naive CD8+ T cells sorted from blood. The CDR3 sequence is CASSEGVNTEAFF. CDR3 coding DNA: TGTGCCAGCAGTGAGGGGGTGAACACTGAAGCTTTCTTT.